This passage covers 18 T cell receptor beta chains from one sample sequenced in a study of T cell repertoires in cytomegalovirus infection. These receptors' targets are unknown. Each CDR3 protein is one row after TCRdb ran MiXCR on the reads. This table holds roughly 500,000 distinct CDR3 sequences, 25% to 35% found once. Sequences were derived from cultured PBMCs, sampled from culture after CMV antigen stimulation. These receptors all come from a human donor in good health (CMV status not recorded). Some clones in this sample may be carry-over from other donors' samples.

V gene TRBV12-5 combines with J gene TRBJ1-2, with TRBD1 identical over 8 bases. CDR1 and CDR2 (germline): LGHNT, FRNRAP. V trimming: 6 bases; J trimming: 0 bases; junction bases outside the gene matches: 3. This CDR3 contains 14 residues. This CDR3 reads CASGTGAPNYGYTF. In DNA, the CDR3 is TGTGCTAGTGGGACAGGGGCCCCTAACTATGGCTACACCTTC.

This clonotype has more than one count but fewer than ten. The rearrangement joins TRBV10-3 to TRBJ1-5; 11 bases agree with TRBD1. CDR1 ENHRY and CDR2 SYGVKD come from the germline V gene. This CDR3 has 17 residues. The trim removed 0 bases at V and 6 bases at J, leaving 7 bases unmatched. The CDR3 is CAISESTGTGGGQPQHF. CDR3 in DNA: TGTGCCATCAGTGAGTCGACGGGGACAGGGGGGGGTCAGCCCCAGCATTTT.

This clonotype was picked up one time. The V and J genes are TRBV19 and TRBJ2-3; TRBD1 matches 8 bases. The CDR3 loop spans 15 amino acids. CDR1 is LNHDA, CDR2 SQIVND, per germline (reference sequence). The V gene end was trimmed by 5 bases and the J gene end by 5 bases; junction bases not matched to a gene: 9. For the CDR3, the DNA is TGTGCCAGTAGTTCCGGGACAGGCTTTGAAGATACGCAGTATTTT. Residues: CASSSGTGFEDTQYF. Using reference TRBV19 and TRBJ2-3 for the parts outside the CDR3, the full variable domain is DGGITQSPKYLFRKEGQNVTLSCEQNLNHDAMYWYRQDPGQGLRLIYYSQIVNDFQKGDIAEGYSVSREKKESFPLTVTSAQKNPTAFYLCASSSGTGFEDTQYFGPGTRLTVL.

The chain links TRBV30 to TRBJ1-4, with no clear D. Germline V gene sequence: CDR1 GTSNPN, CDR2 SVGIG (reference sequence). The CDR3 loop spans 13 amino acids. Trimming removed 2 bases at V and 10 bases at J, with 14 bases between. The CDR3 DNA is TGTGCCTGGAGTCCTTTTGAACGGGGAAAACTGTTTTTT. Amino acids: CAWSPFERGKLFF.

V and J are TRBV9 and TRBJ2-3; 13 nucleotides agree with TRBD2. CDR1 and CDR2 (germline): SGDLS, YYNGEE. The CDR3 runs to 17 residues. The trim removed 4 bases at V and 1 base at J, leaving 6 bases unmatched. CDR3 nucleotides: TGTGCCAGCAGCCGGACTAGCGGGAGTGGAGGCACAGATACGCAGTATTTT. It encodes CASSRTSGSGGTDTQYF.

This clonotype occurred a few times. CDR3 nucleotides: TGTGCCAGCAGGTCGGGACAGGGGGCAAAAAGAGAGCAGTTCTTC. Its translation is CASRSGQGAKREQFF. This sequence joins TRBV27 and TRBJ2-1, with TRBD1 identical over 12 bases. This CDR3 spans 15 amino acids. J was trimmed by 10 bases and V by 6 bases; bases with no gene match: 10. Germline loops: CDR1 MNHEY, CDR2 SMNVEV (reference sequence).

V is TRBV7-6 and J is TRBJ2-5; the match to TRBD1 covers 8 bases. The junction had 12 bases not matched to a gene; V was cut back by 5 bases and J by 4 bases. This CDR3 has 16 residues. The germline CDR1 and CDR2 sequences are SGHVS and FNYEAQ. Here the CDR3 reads CASSVTGQVERETQYF. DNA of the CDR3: TGTGCCAGCAGCGTGACGGGACAGGTAGAGCGAGAGACCCAGTACTTC. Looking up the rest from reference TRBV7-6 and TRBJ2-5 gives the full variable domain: GAGVSQSPRYKVTKRGQDVALRCDPISGHVSLYWYRQALGQGPEFLTYFNYEAQQDKSGLPNDRFSAERPEGSISTLTIQRTEQRDSAMYRCASSVTGQVERETQYFGPGTRLLVL.

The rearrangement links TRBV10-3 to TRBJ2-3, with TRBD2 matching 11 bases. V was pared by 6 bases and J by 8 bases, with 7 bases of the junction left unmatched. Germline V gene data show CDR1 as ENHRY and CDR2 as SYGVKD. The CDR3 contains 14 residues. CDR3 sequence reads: CAIRTSGMVPTQYF. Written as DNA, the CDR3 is TGTGCCATCAGGACTAGCGGGATGGTGCCTACGCAGTATTTT.

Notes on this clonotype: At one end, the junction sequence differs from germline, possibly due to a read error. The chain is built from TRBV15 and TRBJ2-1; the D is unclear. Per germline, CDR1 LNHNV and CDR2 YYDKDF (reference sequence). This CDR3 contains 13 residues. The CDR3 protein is CASLSMSSNEQFF. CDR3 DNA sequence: TGTGCCTCTCTTAGCATGTCCTCCAATGAGCAGTTCTTC. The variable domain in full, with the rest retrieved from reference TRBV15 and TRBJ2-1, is DAMVIQNPRYQVTQFGKPVTLSCSQTLNHNVMYWYQQKSSQAPKLLFHYYDKDFNNEADTPDNFQSRRPNTSFCFLDIRSPGLGDTAMYLCASLSMSSNEQFFGPGTRLTVL.

As DNA, the CDR3 is TGTGCCAGCAGCGGGTACAGGGATAATAGCAATCAGCCCCAGCATTTT. Protein: CASSGYRDNSNQPQHF. The chain employs TRBV28 and TRBJ1-5, with D maybe TRBD1 (6 bases). V was shortened by 6 bases and J by 0 bases, with 15 bases between the two germline ends. Germline V gives CDR1 MDHEN, CDR2 SYDVKM. There are 16 residues in the CDR3.

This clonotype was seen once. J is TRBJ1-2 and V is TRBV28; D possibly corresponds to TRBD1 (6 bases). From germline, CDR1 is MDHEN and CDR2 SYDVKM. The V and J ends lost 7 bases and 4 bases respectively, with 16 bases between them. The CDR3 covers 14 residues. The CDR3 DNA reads TGTGCCAGCACCCTCGTGACAGGCATCTATGGCTACACCTTC. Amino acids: CASTLVTGIYGYTF.

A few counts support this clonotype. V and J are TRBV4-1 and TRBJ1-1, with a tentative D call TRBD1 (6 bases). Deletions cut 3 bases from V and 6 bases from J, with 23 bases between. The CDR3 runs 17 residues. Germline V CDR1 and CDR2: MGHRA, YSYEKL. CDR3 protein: CASSHRRTGTVGAEAFF. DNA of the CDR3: TGCGCCAGCAGCCACCGCCGAACAGGGACGGTCGGGGCTGAAGCTTTCTTT.

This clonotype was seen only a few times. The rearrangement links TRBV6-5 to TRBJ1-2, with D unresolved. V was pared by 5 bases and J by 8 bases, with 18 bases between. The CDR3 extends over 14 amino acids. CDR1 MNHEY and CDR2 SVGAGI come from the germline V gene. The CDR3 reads CASSEEGSGGGYTF. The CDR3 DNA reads TGTGCCAGCAGTGAAGAAGGGTCGGGAGGAGGCTACACCTTC.

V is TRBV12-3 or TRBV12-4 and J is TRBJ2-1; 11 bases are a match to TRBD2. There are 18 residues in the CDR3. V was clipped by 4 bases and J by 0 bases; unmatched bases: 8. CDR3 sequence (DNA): TGTGCCAGCAGTTCCGGGACTAGCGGTATAAGCTCCTACAATGAGCAGTTCTTC. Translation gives CASSSGTSGISSYNEQFF.

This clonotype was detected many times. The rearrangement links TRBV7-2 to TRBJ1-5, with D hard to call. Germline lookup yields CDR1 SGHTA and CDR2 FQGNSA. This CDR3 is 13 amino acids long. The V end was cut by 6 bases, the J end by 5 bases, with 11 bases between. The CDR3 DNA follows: TGTGCCAGCAGTCCCCTCGTGGATCAGCCCCAGCATTTT. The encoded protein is CASSPLVDQPQHF.

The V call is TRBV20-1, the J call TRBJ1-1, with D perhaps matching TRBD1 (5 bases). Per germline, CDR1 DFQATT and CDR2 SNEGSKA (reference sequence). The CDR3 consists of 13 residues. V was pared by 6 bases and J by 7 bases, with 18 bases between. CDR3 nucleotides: TGCAGTGCCCCGCGGGGGATTGAGGGTGAAGCTTTCTTT. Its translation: CSAPRGIEGEAFF.

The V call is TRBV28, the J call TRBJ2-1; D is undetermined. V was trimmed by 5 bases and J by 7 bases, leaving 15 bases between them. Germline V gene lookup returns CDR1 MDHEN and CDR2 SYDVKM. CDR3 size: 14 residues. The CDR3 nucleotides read TGTGCCAGCAGTCCCGGCGGCAGCCTTAATGAGCAGTTCTTC. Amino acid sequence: CASSPGGSLNEQFF.

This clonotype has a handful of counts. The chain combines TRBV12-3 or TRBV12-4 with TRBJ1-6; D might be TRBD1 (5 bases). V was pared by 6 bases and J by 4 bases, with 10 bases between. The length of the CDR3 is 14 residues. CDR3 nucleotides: TGTGCCAGCAGCCTCGACAGATATAATTCACCCCTCCACTTT. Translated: CASSLDRYNSPLHF.